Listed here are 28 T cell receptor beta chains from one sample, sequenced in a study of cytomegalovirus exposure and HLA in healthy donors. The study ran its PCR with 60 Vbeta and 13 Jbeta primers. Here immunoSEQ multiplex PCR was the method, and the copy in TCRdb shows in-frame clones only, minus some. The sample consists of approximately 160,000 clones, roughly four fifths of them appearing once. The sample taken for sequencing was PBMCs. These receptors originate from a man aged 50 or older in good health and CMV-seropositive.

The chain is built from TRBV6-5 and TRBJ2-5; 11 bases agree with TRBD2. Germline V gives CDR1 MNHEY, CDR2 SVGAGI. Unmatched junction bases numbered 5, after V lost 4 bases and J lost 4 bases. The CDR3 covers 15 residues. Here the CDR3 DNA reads TGTGCCAGCAGTTCCGCCGGGACTAGCGGAGAGACCCAGTACTTC. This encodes CASSSAGTSGETQYF.

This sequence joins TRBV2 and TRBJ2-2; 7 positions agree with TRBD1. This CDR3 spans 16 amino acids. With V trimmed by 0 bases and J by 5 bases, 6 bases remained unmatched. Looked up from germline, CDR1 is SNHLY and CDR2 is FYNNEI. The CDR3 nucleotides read TGTGCCAGCAGTGAAGCGATCCCAGGGGGAACCGGGGAGCTGTTTTTT. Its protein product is CASSEAIPGGTGELFF.

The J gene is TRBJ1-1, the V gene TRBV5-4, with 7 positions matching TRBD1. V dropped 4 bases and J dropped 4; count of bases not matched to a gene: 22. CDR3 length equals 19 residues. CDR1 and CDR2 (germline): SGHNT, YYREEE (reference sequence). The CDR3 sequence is CASSLNERTYRGPGTEAFF. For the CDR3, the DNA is TGTGCCAGCAGCCTAAATGAAAGGACGTATAGGGGGCCGGGCACTGAAGCTTTCTTT.

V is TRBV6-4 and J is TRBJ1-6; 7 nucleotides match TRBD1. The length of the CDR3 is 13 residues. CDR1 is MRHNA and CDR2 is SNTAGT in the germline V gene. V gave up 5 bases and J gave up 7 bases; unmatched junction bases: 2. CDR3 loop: CASSPGQNSPLHF. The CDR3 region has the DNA TGTGCCAGCAGTCCGGGACAGAATTCACCCCTCCACTTT.

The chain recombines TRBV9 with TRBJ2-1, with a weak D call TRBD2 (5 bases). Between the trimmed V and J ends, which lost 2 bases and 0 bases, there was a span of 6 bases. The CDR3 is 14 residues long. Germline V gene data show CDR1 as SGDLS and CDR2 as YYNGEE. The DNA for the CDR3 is TGTGCCAGCAGCGTCGGGAACTCCTACAATGAGCAGTTCTTC. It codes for CASSVGNSYNEQFF.

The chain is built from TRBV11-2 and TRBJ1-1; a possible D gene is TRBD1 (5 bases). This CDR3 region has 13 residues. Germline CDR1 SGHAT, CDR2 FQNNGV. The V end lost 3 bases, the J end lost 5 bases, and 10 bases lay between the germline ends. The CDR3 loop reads CASSFGGGTEAFF. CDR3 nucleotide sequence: TGTGCCAGCAGCTTCGGGGGTGGAACTGAAGCTTTCTTT.

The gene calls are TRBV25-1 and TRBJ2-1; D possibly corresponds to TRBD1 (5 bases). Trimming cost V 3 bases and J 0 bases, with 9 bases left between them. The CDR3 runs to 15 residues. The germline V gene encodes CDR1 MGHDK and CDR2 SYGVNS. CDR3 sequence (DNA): TGTGCCAGCAGTGACGACAGACGCTCCTACAATGAGCAGTTCTTC. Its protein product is CASSDDRRSYNEQFF.

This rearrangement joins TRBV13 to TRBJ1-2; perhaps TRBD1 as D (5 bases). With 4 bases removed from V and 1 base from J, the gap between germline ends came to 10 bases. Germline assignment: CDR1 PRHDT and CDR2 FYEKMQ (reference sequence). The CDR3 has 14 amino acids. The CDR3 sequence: CASSSGSSNYGYTF. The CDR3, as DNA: TGTGCCAGCAGCTCAGGGAGTAGTAACTATGGCTACACCTTC.

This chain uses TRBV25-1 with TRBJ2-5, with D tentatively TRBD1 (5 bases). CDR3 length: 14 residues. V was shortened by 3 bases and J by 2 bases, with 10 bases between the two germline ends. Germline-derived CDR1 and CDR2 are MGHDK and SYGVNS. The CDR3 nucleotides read TGTGCCAGCAGTGAGGCAGGGCTGCAAGAGACCCAGTACTTC. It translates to CASSEAGLQETQYF.

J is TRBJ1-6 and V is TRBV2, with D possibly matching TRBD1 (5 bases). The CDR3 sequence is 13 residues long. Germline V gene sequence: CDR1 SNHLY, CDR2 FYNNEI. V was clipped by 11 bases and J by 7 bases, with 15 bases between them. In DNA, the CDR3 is TGTGCCGGGGGGGAGAGTCCCAATTCACCCCTCCACTTT. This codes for CAGGESPNSPLHF.

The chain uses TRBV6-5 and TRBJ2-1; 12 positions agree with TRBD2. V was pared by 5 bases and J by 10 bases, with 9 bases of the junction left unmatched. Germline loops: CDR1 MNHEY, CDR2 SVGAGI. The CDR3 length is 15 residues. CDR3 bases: TGTGCCAGCAGTCACCAGACTAGCGGGAGTAAAGAGCAGTTCTTC. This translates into CASSHQTSGSKEQFF.

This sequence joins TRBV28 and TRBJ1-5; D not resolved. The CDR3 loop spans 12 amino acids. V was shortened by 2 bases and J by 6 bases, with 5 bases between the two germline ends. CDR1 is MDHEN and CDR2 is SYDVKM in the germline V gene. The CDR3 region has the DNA TGTGCCAGCAGTTTAATCGGTCAGCCCCAGCATTTT. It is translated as CASSLIGQPQHF.

CDR3 in amino acids: CASSETLVQHF. The DNA for the CDR3 is TGTGCCAGCAGTGAGACACTTGTCCAGCATTTT. J is TRBJ1-5 and V is TRBV6-1; D is undetermined. Germline values: CDR1 MNHNS, CDR2 SASEGT. V was pared by 3 bases and J by 12 bases, with 9 bases between. The CDR3 has 11 residues.

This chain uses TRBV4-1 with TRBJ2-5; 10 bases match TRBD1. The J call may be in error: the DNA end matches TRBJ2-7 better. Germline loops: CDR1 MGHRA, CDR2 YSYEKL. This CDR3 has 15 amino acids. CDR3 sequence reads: CASSQGQGAEYEQYF. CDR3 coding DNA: TGCGCCAGCAGCCAAGGACAGGGGGCAGAATACGAGCAGTACTTC.

CDR3 in amino acids: CASSAPGVGDSNQPQHF. For the CDR3, the DNA is TGTGCCAGCAGTGCCCCGGGAGTAGGGGATAGCAATCAGCCCCAGCATTTT. The rearrangement uses TRBV6-4 and TRBJ1-5, with D possibly TRBD1 on 5 matching bases. Trimming removed 4 bases from V and 0 bases from J, with 16 bases in between. Germline V gene data show CDR1 as MRHNA and CDR2 as SNTAGT. This CDR3 contains 17 residues.

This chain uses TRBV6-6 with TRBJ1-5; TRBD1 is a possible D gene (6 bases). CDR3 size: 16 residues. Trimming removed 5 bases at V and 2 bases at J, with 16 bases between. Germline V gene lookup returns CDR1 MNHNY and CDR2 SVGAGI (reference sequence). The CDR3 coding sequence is TGTGCCAGCAGTCCCTCTCCTGGGGGCGGCAATCAGCCCCAGCATTTT. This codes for CASSPSPGGGNQPQHF.

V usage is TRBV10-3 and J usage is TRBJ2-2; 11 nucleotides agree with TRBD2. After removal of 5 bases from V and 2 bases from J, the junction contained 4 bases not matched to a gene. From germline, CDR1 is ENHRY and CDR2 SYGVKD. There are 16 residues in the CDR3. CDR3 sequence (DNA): TGTGCCATCAGTCCTACTAGCGGGAGAAACACCGGGGAGCTGTTTTTT. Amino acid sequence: CAISPTSGRNTGELFF.

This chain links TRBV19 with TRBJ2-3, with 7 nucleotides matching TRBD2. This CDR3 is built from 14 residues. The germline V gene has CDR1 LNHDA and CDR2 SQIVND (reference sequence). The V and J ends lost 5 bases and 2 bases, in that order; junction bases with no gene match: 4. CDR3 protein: CASSLTSATDTQYF. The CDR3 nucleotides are TGTGCCAGTAGTCTAACTAGCGCCACAGATACGCAGTATTTT.

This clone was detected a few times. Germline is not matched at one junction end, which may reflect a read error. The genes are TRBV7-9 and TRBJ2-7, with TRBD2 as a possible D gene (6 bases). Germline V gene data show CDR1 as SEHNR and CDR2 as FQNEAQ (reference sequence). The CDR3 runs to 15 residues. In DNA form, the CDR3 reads TGTTCCAGCAGCTTAGGATACGGGAGCTCCTACGAGCAGTACTTC. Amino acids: CSSSLGYGSSYEQYF.

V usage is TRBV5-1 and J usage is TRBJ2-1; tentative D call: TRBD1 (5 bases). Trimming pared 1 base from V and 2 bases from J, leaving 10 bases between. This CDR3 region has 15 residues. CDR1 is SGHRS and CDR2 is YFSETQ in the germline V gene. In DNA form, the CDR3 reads TGCGCCAGCAGCTTGACCAGGGTCCCCTACAATGAGCAGTTCTTC. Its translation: CASSLTRVPYNEQFF.

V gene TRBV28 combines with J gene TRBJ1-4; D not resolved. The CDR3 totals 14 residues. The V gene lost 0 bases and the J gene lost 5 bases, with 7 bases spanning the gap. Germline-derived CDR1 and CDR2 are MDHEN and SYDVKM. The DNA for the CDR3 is TGTGCCAGCAGTTTATGGGGCGACAATGAAAAACTGTTTTTT. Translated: CASSLWGDNEKLFF.

DNA of the CDR3: TGTGCCAGCAGCGTAGGACAGCCATTCACCGGGGAGCTGTTTTTT. Translated, it gives CASSVGQPFTGELFF. The gene calls are TRBV9 and TRBJ2-2, with D perhaps matching TRBD1 (5 bases). CDR1 is SGDLS, CDR2 YYNGEE, per germline. V was trimmed by 0 bases and J by 4 bases, leaving 10 bases between them. This CDR3 contains 15 residues.

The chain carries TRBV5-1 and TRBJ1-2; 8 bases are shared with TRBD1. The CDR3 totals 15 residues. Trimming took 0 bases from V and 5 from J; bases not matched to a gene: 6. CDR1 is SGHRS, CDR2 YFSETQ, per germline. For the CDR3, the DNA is TGCGCCAGCAGCTTGGGGACAGGGTCTGGGTATGGCTACACCTTC. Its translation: CASSLGTGSGYGYTF.

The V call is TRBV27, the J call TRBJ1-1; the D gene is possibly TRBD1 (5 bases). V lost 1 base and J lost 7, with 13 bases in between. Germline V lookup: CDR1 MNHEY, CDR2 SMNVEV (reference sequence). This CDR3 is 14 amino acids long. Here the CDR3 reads CASSLWTTPFEAFF. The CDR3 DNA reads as TGTGCCAGCAGTTTATGGACAACACCGTTTGAAGCTTTCTTT.

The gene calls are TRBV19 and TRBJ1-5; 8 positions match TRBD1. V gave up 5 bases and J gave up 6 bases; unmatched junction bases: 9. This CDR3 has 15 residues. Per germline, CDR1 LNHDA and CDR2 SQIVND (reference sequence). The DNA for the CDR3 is TGTGCCAGTAGTCCAAACAGGGGGACGAGTCAGCCCCAGCATTTT. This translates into CASSPNRGTSQPQHF.

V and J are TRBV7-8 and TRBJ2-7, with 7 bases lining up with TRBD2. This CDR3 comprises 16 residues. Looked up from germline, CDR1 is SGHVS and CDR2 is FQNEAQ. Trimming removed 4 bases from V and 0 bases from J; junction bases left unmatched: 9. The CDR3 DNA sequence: TGTGCCAGCAGCTCAGCAATAGCGGGCCTCTCCTACGAGCAGTACTTC. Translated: CASSSAIAGLSYEQYF.

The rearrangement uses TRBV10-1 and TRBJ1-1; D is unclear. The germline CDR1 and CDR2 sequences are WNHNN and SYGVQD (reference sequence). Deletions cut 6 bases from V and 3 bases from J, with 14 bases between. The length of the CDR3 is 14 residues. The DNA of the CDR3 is TGCGCCAGCAGAGCCGCCCCCCGGTACACTGAAGCTTTCTTT. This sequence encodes CASRAAPRYTEAFF.

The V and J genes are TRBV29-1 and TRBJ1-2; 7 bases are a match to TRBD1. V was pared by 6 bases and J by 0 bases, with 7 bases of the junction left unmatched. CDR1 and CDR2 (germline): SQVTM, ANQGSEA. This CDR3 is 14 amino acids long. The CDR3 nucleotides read TGCAGCGTGTCCCAGGGGGGAACTAACTATGGCTACACCTTC. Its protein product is CSVSQGGTNYGYTF.